This passage covers 7 T cell receptor beta chains from one sample sequenced in a study of control samples from healthy donors and cancer patients. The method was immunoSEQ multiplex PCR; TCRdb's version includes in-frame clones alone and lacks a portion of them. The data contain approximately 160,000 clones, 93% of them singletons. The specimen was blood. The receptors derive from a woman in her sixties in good health.

The chain combines TRBV5-4 with TRBJ1-4; 11 positions agree with TRBD1. Germline V gives CDR1 SGHNT, CDR2 YYREEE (reference sequence). V shed 5 bases, J shed 6 bases, and the junction held 6 bases outside the gene matches. The CDR3 runs to 15 residues. CDR3 residues: CASSSGTGGHEKLFF. CDR3 DNA: TGTGCCAGCAGTTCCGGGACAGGGGGACATGAAAAACTGTTTTTT.

The chain links TRBV12-3 or TRBV12-4 to TRBJ2-7; tentatively, D is TRBD2 (5 bases). The V gene lost 3 bases and the J gene lost 6 bases, with 12 bases spanning the gap. The CDR3 consists of 13 residues. The CDR3 bases are TGTGCCAGCAGTTTTGTGGCAGGAGGCGAGCAGTACTTC. This sequence encodes CASSFVAGGEQYF.

The CDR3 protein is CASSPPAEVEAQHF. DNA for the CDR3: TGTGCCAGCTCACCACCCGCGGAGGTTGAAGCCCAGCATTTT. This rearrangement joins TRBV18 to TRBJ1-5; D not certain. The CDR3 runs 14 residues. V was shortened by 0 bases and J by 11 bases, with 14 bases between the two germline ends. The V gene's germline CDR1 is KGHSH and CDR2 LQKENI.

The chain's CDR3 is CASSTTVNTEAFF. CDR3 bases: TGTGCCAGCAGCACGACAGTTAACACTGAAGCTTTCTTT. The chain employs TRBV7-9 and TRBJ1-1, with TRBD1 as a possible D gene (5 bases). V was trimmed by 5 bases and J by 2 bases, leaving 9 bases between them. Germline V CDR1 and CDR2: SEHNR, FQNEAQ (reference sequence). This CDR3 has 13 amino acids. Full variable domain (rest looked up from reference TRBV7-9 and TRBJ1-1): DTGVSQNPRHKITKRGQNVTFRCDPISEHNRLYWYRQTLGQGPEFLTYFQNEAQLEKSRLLSDRFSAERPKGSFSTLEIQRTEQGDSAMYLCASSTTVNTEAFFGQGTRLTVV.

J is TRBJ1-5 and V is TRBV6-5; maybe TRBD1 (6 bases). From germline, CDR1 is MNHEY and CDR2 SVGAGI. The CDR3 contains 15 residues. V was clipped by 7 bases and J by 0 bases, with 13 bases between them. The CDR3 sequence: CASKGQYDSNQPQHF. The CDR3 DNA is TGTGCCAGCAAAGGACAGTATGATAGCAATCAGCCCCAGCATTTT.

The chain recombines TRBV5-1 with TRBJ1-4; TRBD1 matches at 7 bases. The germline V gene has CDR1 SGHRS and CDR2 YFSETQ. This CDR3 contains 15 residues. The V and J ends lost 3 bases and 6 bases, in that order; junction bases with no gene match: 8. The chain's CDR3 is CASSSTTGIDEKLFF. DNA for the CDR3: TGCGCCAGCAGCTCCACGACAGGGATTGATGAAAAACTGTTTTTT.

The gene calls are TRBV5-1 and TRBJ2-3, with TRBD1 matching over 7 bases. Germline CDR1 is SGHRS and CDR2 is YFSETQ. Trimming cost V 0 bases and J 2 bases; bases outside gene matches: 0. This CDR3 region has 14 residues. Here the CDR3 DNA reads TGCGCCAGCAGCTTGGAGGGGGCCACAGATACGCAGTATTTT. It yields the protein CASSLEGATDTQYF.